The 18 T cell receptor beta chains given below trace back to one sample, sequenced in a study of technical replicates of blood from a handful of donors. Assay: immunoSEQ multiplex PCR; the TCRdb copy retains only in-frame clones and omits some. The profile shows tens of thousands of clones, around 88% of them singletons. Sequenced input: PBMCs. These receptors all stem from a human donor in good health. Some clones in this sample may be carry-over from other donors' samples.

This chain links TRBV7-7 with TRBJ2-2; the D is unclear. Germline lookup yields CDR1 SSHAT and CDR2 FNYEAQ (reference sequence). With 5 bases removed from V and 4 bases from J, the gap between germline ends came to 5 bases. The CDR3 contains 12 residues. This CDR3 reads CASSPPTGELFF. The CDR3 DNA sequence: TGTGCCAGCAGCCCTCCCACCGGGGAGCTGTTTTTT.

In the case of this clone: One end of the junction fails to match germline, which may point to a read error. Additional DNA sequences in this sample encode the identical CDR3. The chain carries TRBV2 and TRBJ1-1, with no clear D. The V gene's germline CDR1 is SNHLY and CDR2 FYNNEI. There are 17 residues in the CDR3. This chain's CDR3 is CASNPIRRGSGNTEAFF. The CDR3 coding sequence is TGTGCTAGCAACCCAATACGAAGAGGGAGTGGGAACACTGAAGCTTTCTTT.

The genes are TRBV19 and TRBJ2-6; 10 bases fit TRBD1. V dropped 4 bases and J dropped 0; count of bases not matched to a gene: 3. Germline lookup yields CDR1 LNHDA and CDR2 SQIVND (reference sequence). The CDR3 loop spans 17 amino acids. The chain's CDR3 is CASSKGQGSSGANVLTF. The CDR3 region has the DNA TGTGCCAGTAGTAAGGGACAGGGGAGCTCTGGGGCCAACGTCCTGACTTTC. Complete variable domain (other parts from reference TRBV19 and TRBJ2-6): DGGITQSPKYLFRKEGQNVTLSCEQNLNHDAMYWYRQDPGQGLRLIYYSQIVNDFQKGDIAEGYSVSREKKESFPLTVTSAQKNPTAFYLCASSKGQGSSGANVLTFGAGSRLTVL.

This chain joins TRBV7-2 and TRBJ2-2; 14 bases are a match to TRBD2. V lost 6 bases, J lost 9 bases, and 9 bases stayed unmatched. Germline V gene lookup returns CDR1 SGHTA and CDR2 FQGNSA. The CDR3 covers 16 residues. CDR3 nucleotides: TGTGCCAGCAGACACGGACTAGCGGGGGGTACCCGGGAGCTGTTTTTT. As protein: CASRHGLAGGTRELFF.

The J gene is TRBJ1-6, the V gene TRBV15; D perhaps matches TRBD1 (6 bases). The CDR3 has 16 residues. Trimming took 8 bases from V and 4 from J, leaving 18 bases between them. Germline V gene lookup returns CDR1 LNHNV and CDR2 YYDKDF (reference sequence). CDR3: CATAGTEGVYNSPLHF. DNA for the CDR3: TGTGCCACCGCCGGTACTGAGGGGGTGTATAATTCACCCCTCCACTTT.

This chain joins TRBV7-9 and TRBJ2-7; tentative D call: TRBD2 (6 bases). The CDR3 has 14 residues. Trimming cost V 5 bases and J 0 bases, with 11 bases left between them. Germline values: CDR1 SEHNR, CDR2 FQNEAQ (reference sequence). CDR3 amino acids: CASSPSGSSYEQYF. The CDR3 DNA sequence: TGTGCCAGCAGCCCGAGCGGGTCCTCCTACGAGCAGTACTTC.

This chain connects TRBV5-1 to TRBJ1-1; no firm D call. V was shortened by 4 bases and J by 1 base, with 14 bases between the two germline ends. This CDR3 region has 15 residues. Germline V gene sequence: CDR1 SGHRS, CDR2 YFSETQ. CDR3 sequence: CASSVVVQENTEAFF. CDR3 sequence (DNA): TGCGCCAGCAGCGTGGTAGTCCAAGAGAACACTGAAGCTTTCTTT.

In its sample, this clone was seen a few times. The rearrangement links TRBV7-2 to TRBJ1-1; the D gene is possibly TRBD1 (5 bases). CDR1 is SGHTA, CDR2 FQGNSA, per germline. V lost 1 base to trimming and J lost 4 bases, with 10 bases between them. CDR3 size: 14 residues. The CDR3 nucleotides are TGTGCCAGCAGCTTAGTTTGGGGGGGCACTGAAGCTTTCTTT. It specifies CASSLVWGGTEAFF.

V usage is TRBV29-1 and J usage is TRBJ2-3; 7 nucleotides align to TRBD2. The CDR3 length is 14 residues. V shed 7 bases and J 0 bases; nucleotides not matched to a gene: 7. The germline V gene encodes CDR1 SQVTM and CDR2 ANQGSEA. The CDR3 sequence is CSATGLTSTDTQYF. In DNA form, the CDR3 reads TGCAGCGCCACGGGACTAACTAGCACAGATACGCAGTATTTT.

At least ten counts were recorded for this clone. V and J are TRBV7-6 and TRBJ1-3; possibly TRBD1 for D (6 bases). The CDR3 has 15 residues. Germline CDR1 is SGHVS and CDR2 is FNYEAQ. Trimming pared 2 bases from V and 0 bases from J, leaving 8 bases between. In DNA, the CDR3 is TGTGCCAGCAGCTTACAGGGGCGCTCTGGAAACACCATATATTTT. This encodes CASSLQGRSGNTIYF.

The genes are TRBV18 and TRBJ1-2, with TRBD1 matching over 10 bases. The germline V gene encodes CDR1 KGHSH and CDR2 LQKENI. V lost 2 bases and J lost 7; bases outside the gene matches: 7. The CDR3 length is 15 residues. The CDR3 sequence is CASSPDRGRIGGYTF. Here the CDR3 DNA reads TGTGCCAGCTCACCAGACAGGGGGCGGATAGGTGGCTACACCTTC.

The CDR3 nucleotides are TGTGCCAGCAGTTACTCGGGAGGTGCCGAGCAGTACTTC. It is translated as CASSYSGGAEQYF. The chain couples TRBV6-5 to TRBJ2-7; D possibly corresponds to TRBD2 (6 bases). CDR1 is MNHEY, CDR2 SVGAGI, per germline. V was shortened by 0 bases and J by 6 bases, with 9 bases between the two germline ends. CDR3 length: 13 amino acids.

This clone appeared a few times. The genes are TRBV5-6 and TRBJ2-7; 7 positions match TRBD1. Germline V CDR1 and CDR2: SGHDT, YYEEEE. V lost 3 bases, J lost 3 bases, and 6 bases stayed unmatched. The CDR3 extends over 14 amino acids. The CDR3 here is CASSSWDRHYEQYF. The CDR3 coding sequence is TGTGCCAGCAGCTCCTGGGACAGACACTACGAGCAGTACTTC.

J is TRBJ2-7 and V is TRBV5-4, with 9 bases matching TRBD1. Germline assignment: CDR1 SGHNT and CDR2 YYREEE (reference sequence). CDR3 size: 15 residues. J gave up 2 bases and V 4 bases, and 7 bases lay outside the gene matches. The CDR3 DNA is TGTGCCAGCAGCCCCGGGACAGGGCCCACCTACGAGCAGTACTTC. Translating it yields CASSPGTGPTYEQYF.

The chain joins TRBV9 to TRBJ2-1; TRBD1 matches at 11 bases. The V segment lost 3 bases and the J segment 9 bases; nucleotides outside the gene matches: 11. The germline gives CDR1 SGDLS, CDR2 YYNGEE. The CDR3 consists of 16 residues. The chain's CDR3 is CASSGVLWGQGGEQFF. CDR3 coding DNA: TGTGCCAGCAGCGGCGTCCTTTGGGGACAGGGGGGTGAGCAGTTCTTC.

This chain links TRBV12-5 with TRBJ2-7; 10 bases align to TRBD1. The J segment lost 3 bases and the V segment lost 1 base, leaving 0 bases of the junction unmatched. The CDR3 spans 14 residues. Germline-derived CDR1 and CDR2 are LGHNT and FRNRAP. CDR3 DNA sequence: TGTGCTAGTGGTTTGGGGACAGGGGGCTACGAGCAGTACTTC. It codes for CASGLGTGGYEQYF.

The rearrangement joins TRBV7-2 to TRBJ1-6; D perhaps matches TRBD1 (5 bases). CDR3 size: 16 residues. Germline V gene data show CDR1 as SGHTA and CDR2 as FQGNSA. Trimming shortened V by 1 base and J by 6 bases, and 13 bases separated the two germline ends. CDR3 sequence reads: CASSLVAGQGNSPLHF. CDR3 sequence (DNA): TGTGCCAGCAGCTTAGTCGCGGGGCAGGGTAATTCACCCCTCCACTTT.

J is TRBJ1-3 and V is TRBV6-6; a weak D match, TRBD1 (6 bases). V was cut by 7 bases and J by 2 bases, with 9 bases left in between. This CDR3 has 13 residues. CDR1 is MNHNY, CDR2 SVGAGI, per germline (reference sequence). CDR3 loop: CASNAGAGNTIYF. The CDR3 DNA reads as TGTGCCAGCAACGCAGGGGCTGGAAACACCATATATTTT.